These T cell receptor beta chains were read from a single sample in a study of control samples from healthy donors and cancer patients. Here immunoSEQ multiplex PCR was the method, and the copy in TCRdb shows in-frame clones only, minus some. The sample contains 130,000 to 150,000 clones, 89% of which appear only once. Sequenced: blood. The receptor set was obtained from a man aged 25 to 45 in good health. CDR3s leave out the opening cysteine and the closing phenylalanine or tryptophan.

J,length,V,CDR3
TRBJ1-2,11,TRBV30,AWNQDRGGGYT
TRBJ2-1,9,TRBV3-1/TRBV3-2,ASRGVSQQF
TRBJ2-7,12,TRBV4-2,ASSPGTSTYEQY
TRBJ2-1,16,TRBV24-1,ATSDRVVGAGVYNEQF
TRBJ2-7,11,TRBV29-1,SVERGAKNEQY
TRBJ1-6,15,TRBV21-1,ASSEGQTKNYNSPLH
TRBJ2-3,13,TRBV24-1,ATSEAQTSTDTQY
TRBJ2-7,13,TRBV15,ATSRERTGGYEQY
TRBJ1-3,11,TRBV13,ASTHFAGNTIY
TRBJ1-1,14,TRBV5-1,ASSTEEQGWNTEAF
TRBJ1-3,12,TRBV6-5,ASSYSTSGNTIY
TRBJ1-1,11,TRBV14,ASSISIDTEAF
TRBJ1-2,9,TRBV4-1,ASSGGEARY
TRBJ2-1,12,TRBV19,ASSLQGTWNEQF
TRBJ1-1,10,TRBV4-1,ASSQGRDEAF
TRBJ1-5,11,TRBV6-5,ASGENDNQPQH
TRBJ1-5,11,TRBV24-1,ATSGRNNQPQH
TRBJ1-4,13,TRBV19,ASSILARVDEKLF
TRBJ2-7,11,TRBV29-1,SGRRDSYGEQY
TRBJ2-3,12,TRBV5-1,ASSLSTSIDTQY
TRBJ1-2,16,TRBV10-1,ASSEFFTGRDFNYGYT
TRBJ2-3,14,TRBV9,ASSVGGQPVTDTQY
TRBJ2-7,11,TRBV4-3,ASSREAGYEQY
TRBJ2-7,12,TRBV5-4,ASSLRGRAYEQY
TRBJ2-7,12,TRBV4-3,ASSQGLGLYEQY
TRBJ2-7,12,TRBV9,ASSAGQGPYEQY
TRBJ2-3,16,TRBV4-1,ASRDQFGLAGGPDTQY
TRBJ2-7,12,TRBV7-9,ASSARGNAYEQY
TRBJ2-2,12,TRBV5-4,ASSLSWDPGELF
TRBJ1-1,12,TRBV6-5,ASTPPGANTEAF
TRBJ2-7,12,TRBV7-2,ASSLKTGDYEQY
TRBJ1-2,13,TRBV27,ASSFGPSRSDGYT
TRBJ2-2,9,TRBV30,ASEGTGELF
TRBJ2-2,13,TRBV24-1,ATSDLAGGVRELF
TRBJ1-2,12,TRBV6-6,ASRGRVRDYGYT
TRBJ2-6,11,TRBV30,ASHWGGANVLT
TRBJ1-3,11,TRBV27,ATSKGVPNTIY
TRBJ2-1,12,TRBV6-2/TRBV6-3,ASSLDRGTNEQF
TRBJ2-5,9,TRBV12-3/TRBV12-4,ASSPLWTQY
TRBJ2-3,11,TRBV29-1,SVPRGPAHTQY
TRBJ2-7,12,TRBV7-2,ASSLVGPWGEQY
TRBJ1-5,13,TRBV7-2,ASSLPAGNNQPQH
TRBJ2-7,13,TRBV6-2/TRBV6-3,ASSKPGQGTYEQY
TRBJ2-7,11,TRBV5-6,ASSLSNSYEQY
TRBJ1-3,13,TRBV5-1,ASSLAFDSGNTIY
TRBJ2-1,13,TRBV30,AWSVRGTGNSEQF
TRBJ2-7,9,TRBV19,ASSILGEQY
TRBJ2-7,12,TRBV6-5,ASSYGGVTYEQY
TRBJ2-1,13,TRBV20-1,SASSGAGGPNEQF
TRBJ1-2,12,TRBV6-6,ASSYSWGTYGYT
TRBJ2-7,12,TRBV11-2,ASSLEPVAYEQY
TRBJ2-1,13,TRBV19,ASKRGPSSYNEQF
TRBJ2-1,10,TRBV11-2,ASSVKHNEQF
TRBJ2-2,14,TRBV4-3,ASSQVFDGNTGELF
TRBJ1-2,13,TRBV6-5,ASRTHGKSSYGYT
TRBJ2-3,16,TRBV27,ASSPNLGQGSITDTQY
TRBJ2-7,12,TRBV24-1,ATGSQAGSGEQY
TRBJ2-1,15,TRBV12-5,ASGLLRTGGPYNEQF